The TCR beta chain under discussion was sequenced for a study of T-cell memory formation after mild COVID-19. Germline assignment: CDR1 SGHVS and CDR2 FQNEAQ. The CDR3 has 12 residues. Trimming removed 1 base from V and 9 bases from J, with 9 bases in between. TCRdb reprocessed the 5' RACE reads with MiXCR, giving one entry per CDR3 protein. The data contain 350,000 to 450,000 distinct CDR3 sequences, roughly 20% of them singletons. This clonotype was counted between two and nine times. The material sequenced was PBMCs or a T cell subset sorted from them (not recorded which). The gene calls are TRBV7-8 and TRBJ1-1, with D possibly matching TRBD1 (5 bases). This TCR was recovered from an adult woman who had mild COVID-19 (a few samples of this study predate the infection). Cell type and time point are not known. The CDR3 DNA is TGTGCCAGCAGCTTAGGCGGGACCCAAGCTTTCTTT. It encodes CASSLGGTQAFF.